Listed here are 30 T cell receptor beta chains from one sample, sequenced in a study of blood T cell repertoires in COVID-19. TCRdb's copy holds only in-frame clones and misses some; the assay was immunoSEQ multiplex PCR. Of more than 60,000 clones listed, about 93% were seen once; the top ten hold roughly 7.2%. The sequenced sample was peripheral blood. Receptors originate from a human donor in a cohort sampled during active COVID-19.

The rearrangement links TRBV5-1 to TRBJ2-2, with 7 bases lining up with TRBD1. The CDR3 runs 16 residues. In germline, CDR1 is SGHRS, CDR2 YFSETQ. V was clipped by 0 bases and J by 4 bases; unmatched bases: 6. The CDR3 bases are TGCGCCAGCAGCTTGGGGTGGGGACAGACCACCGGGGAGCTGTTTTTT. It is translated as CASSLGWGQTTGELFF. The full variable domain, completed using reference TRBV5-1 and TRBJ2-2, is KAGVTQTPRYLIKTRGQQVTLSCSPISGHRSVSWYQQTPGQGLQFLFEYFSETQRNKGNFPGRFSGRQFSNSRSEMNVSTLELGDSALYLCASSLGWGQTTGELFFGEGSRLTVL.

V gene TRBV5-1 combines with J gene TRBJ1-4; D ambiguous. CDR1 is SGHRS, CDR2 YFSETQ, per germline. Deletions cut 6 bases from V and 7 bases from J, with 10 bases between. The CDR3 sequence is 12 residues long. The DNA for the CDR3 is TGCGCCAGCAAAGCTCCCGGTGAAAAACTGTTTTTT. This translates into CASKAPGEKLFF.

The rearrangement links TRBV27 to TRBJ2-5; no definite D call. This CDR3 is 13 amino acids long. Trimming pared 0 bases from V and 1 base from J, leaving 3 bases between. CDR1 and CDR2 (germline): MNHEY, SMNVEV (reference sequence). The CDR3 protein is CASSLSIQETQYF. The CDR3 DNA is TGTGCCAGCAGTTTATCTATCCAAGAGACCCAGTACTTC.

This chain joins TRBV29-1 and TRBJ2-3; TRBD1 matches 9 bases. CDR1 and CDR2 from the germline V gene are SQVTM and ANQGSEA. This CDR3 is built from 13 residues. The V and J ends lost 6 bases and 5 bases, in that order; junction bases with no gene match: 6. In DNA, the CDR3 is TGCAGCGTCGAACAGGGGGCAGGAGATACGCAGTATTTT. Translated: CSVEQGAGDTQYF.

V is TRBV7-8 and J is TRBJ1-4; D uncertain. This CDR3 comprises 17 residues. CDR1 is SGHVS, CDR2 FQNEAQ, per germline. Trimming took 6 bases from V and 3 from J, leaving 20 bases between them. The CDR3 region is CASSSGGVRVANEKLFF. The CDR3 coding sequence is TGTGCCAGCAGTTCCGGAGGTGTTCGAGTGGCTAATGAAAAACTGTTTTTT.

CDR3 sequence: CASSFQLEETQYF. As DNA, the CDR3 is TGTGCCAGCAGCTTCCAGCTGGAGGAGACCCAGTACTTC. The gene calls are TRBV5-4 and TRBJ2-5; D gene ambiguous. V was cut by 2 bases and J by 5 bases, with 10 bases left in between. This CDR3 has 13 residues. The V gene's germline CDR1 is SGHNT and CDR2 YYREEE (reference sequence).

The chain uses TRBV19 and TRBJ2-1; D ambiguous. CDR1 LNHDA and CDR2 SQIVND come from the germline V gene (reference sequence). The CDR3 is made up of 13 amino acids. Trimming shortened V by 4 bases and J by 4 bases, and 8 bases separated the two germline ends. The CDR3 region is CASSKIGYNEQFF. The CDR3 nucleotides are TGTGCCAGTAGTAAAATCGGGTACAATGAGCAGTTCTTC.

This clone was found a few times. V gene TRBV20-1 combines with J gene TRBJ2-4, with D uncertain. With 5 bases removed from V and 6 bases from J, the gap between germline ends came to 8 bases. The CDR3 sequence is 11 residues long. Germline CDR1 DFQATT, CDR2 SNEGSKA (reference sequence). The CDR3 spells CSAGAGNIQYF. The CDR3 DNA sequence: TGCAGTGCTGGCGCAGGAAACATTCAGTACTTC.

The V call is TRBV7-8, the J call TRBJ1-1, with 9 bases lining up with TRBD1. J gave up 3 bases and V 5 bases, and 4 bases lay outside the gene matches. CDR3 length equals 14 residues. Germline values: CDR1 SGHVS, CDR2 FQNEAQ. Here the CDR3 reads CASSTRQGDTEAFF. DNA for the CDR3: TGTGCCAGCAGCACCAGACAGGGGGACACTGAAGCTTTCTTT.

The chain links TRBV5-6 to TRBJ1-1; 8 nucleotides match TRBD1. Germline CDR1 reads SGHDT; CDR2 reads YYEEEE. The CDR3 length is 14 residues. V lost 3 bases and J lost 1; bases outside the gene matches: 2. CDR3: CASSWTGKNTEAFF. For the CDR3, the DNA is TGTGCCAGCAGCTGGACAGGGAAGAACACTGAAGCTTTCTTT.

This chain uses TRBV5-1 with TRBJ1-4; TRBD1 is a possible D gene (6 bases). Trimming shortened V by 0 bases and J by 5 bases, and 11 bases separated the two germline ends. This CDR3 contains 15 residues. The germline gives CDR1 SGHRS, CDR2 YFSETQ. Here the CDR3 DNA reads TGCGCCAGCAGCTTGGAGAGGGGGATGAATGAAAAACTGTTTTTT. Translating it yields CASSLERGMNEKLFF.

The rearrangement links TRBV12-3 or TRBV12-4 to TRBJ2-7, with D possibly TRBD1 on 6 matching bases. Trimming took 3 bases from V and 6 from J, leaving 12 bases between them. The CDR3 runs 13 residues. CDR3: CASSFTGSGEQYF. The CDR3, as DNA: TGTGCCAGCAGTTTTACAGGGTCGGGCGAGCAGTACTTC.

This clone was recorded once. DNA of the CDR3: TGTGCCTGGACATCGGACAGTTACAATGAGCAGTTCTTC. Its protein product is CAWTSDSYNEQFF. The chain joins TRBV30 to TRBJ2-1; D is possibly TRBD1 (6 bases). The CDR3 runs to 13 residues. Germline-derived CDR1 and CDR2 are GTSNPN and SVGIG (reference sequence). Deletions cut 4 bases from V and 4 bases from J, with 11 bases between.

The chain is built from TRBV12-3 or TRBV12-4 and TRBJ1-2; D is perhaps TRBD1 (5 bases). Trimming stripped 3 bases from V and 8 bases from J, with 13 bases between. The CDR3 spans 13 residues. The CDR3: CASSFRWGGGYTF. The CDR3 nucleotides read TGTGCCAGCAGTTTCCGCTGGGGGGGAGGCTACACCTTC.

The J gene is TRBJ1-6, the V gene TRBV10-3; D possibly corresponds to TRBD1 (5 bases). Deletions cut 6 bases from V and 14 bases from J, with 20 bases between. The CDR3 is 14 residues long. Germline assignment: CDR1 ENHRY and CDR2 SYGVKD. Here the CDR3 DNA reads TGTGCCATCAGCCCGCGGGGGTTCCAAGTTACCCTCCACTTT. Translating gives CAISPRGFQVTLHF.

This chain links TRBV28 with TRBJ2-7, with 8 bases identical to TRBD1. The junction had 8 bases not matched to a gene; V was cut back by 2 bases and J by 2 bases. There are 16 residues in the CDR3. Germline CDR1 reads MDHEN; CDR2 reads SYDVKM. CDR3 residues: CASSLTASGGPYEQYF. Written as DNA, the CDR3 is TGTGCCAGCAGTTTAACGGCCTCAGGGGGCCCCTACGAGCAGTACTTC.

The rearrangement joins TRBV29-1 to TRBJ1-1; possible D gene TRBD1, 6 bases. V was shortened by 6 bases and J by 0 bases, with 14 bases between the two germline ends. This CDR3 is 14 amino acids long. CDR1 and CDR2 from the germline V gene are SQVTM and ANQGSEA. As DNA, the CDR3 is TGCAGCGTGATGAAAACAGGGCTGAACACTGAAGCTTTCTTT. Protein product: CSVMKTGLNTEAFF.

V is TRBV18 and J is TRBJ1-1; 7 bases are a match to TRBD1. The germline V gene has CDR1 KGHSH and CDR2 LQKENI. This CDR3 contains 16 residues. The J segment lost 1 base and the V segment lost 3 bases, leaving 8 bases of the junction unmatched. The CDR3 here is CASSPKDRSWNTEAFF. CDR3 DNA: TGTGCCAGCTCACCTAAGGACAGGTCTTGGAACACTGAAGCTTTCTTT.

This chain uses TRBV10-2 with TRBJ1-5, with TRBD1 matching over 8 bases. The CDR3 runs to 17 residues. Germline CDR1 is WSHSY and CDR2 is SAAADI. V gave up 3 bases and J gave up 2 bases; unmatched junction bases: 9. This CDR3 is CASSESADRGGNQPQHF. CDR3 nucleotide sequence: TGCGCCAGCAGTGAATCGGCCGACAGGGGTGGCAATCAGCCCCAGCATTTT.

In nucleotides, the CDR3 is TGTGCCAGCAGCGGGGGACAGGGTCTCACTGAAGCTTTCTTT. Its protein product is CASSGGQGLTEAFF. V is TRBV3-1 (or the pseudogene TRBV3-2) and J is TRBJ1-1; 9 bases align to TRBD1. The ends lost 5 bases at V and 4 bases at J; junction bases unmatched: 5. CDR3 size: 14 residues. Germline V CDR1 and CDR2: LGHDT, YNNKEL (reference sequence).

The rearrangement joins TRBV4-1 to TRBJ1-2, with D possibly TRBD1 on 5 matching bases. V was cut by 1 base and J by 0 bases, with 15 bases left in between. The CDR3 length is 17 residues. Germline values: CDR1 MGHRA, CDR2 YSYEKL. CDR3 bases: TGCGCCAGCAGCCAAGCGGACATGGGATTTACTAACTATGGCTACACCTTC. It encodes CASSQADMGFTNYGYTF.

Only a few counts were recorded for this clone. This rearrangement joins TRBV6-1 to TRBJ1-5; D might be TRBD1 (6 bases). The CDR3 spans 10 residues. V lost 3 bases and J lost 15, with 9 bases in between. Germline loops: CDR1 MNHNS, CDR2 SASEGT. CDR3 loop: CASSDGQRHF. The CDR3 DNA reads as TGTGCCAGCAGTGATGGACAGCGGCATTTT.

The chain joins TRBV28 to TRBJ2-7; a weak D match, TRBD1 (5 bases). V dropped 4 bases and J dropped 6 bases, with 16 bases sitting between them. Germline CDR1 and CDR2: MDHEN and SYDVKM. The CDR3 contains 14 residues. Here the CDR3 DNA reads TGTGCCAGCAGTTCATCAGGGTTGATCGGCGAGCAGTACTTC. Residues: CASSSSGLIGEQYF.

The gene calls are TRBV6-4 and TRBJ2-7; 11 nucleotides agree with TRBD2. Germline CDR1 MRHNA, CDR2 SNTAGT. Trimming removed 4 bases from V and 7 bases from J; junction bases left unmatched: 6. The CDR3 runs to 14 residues. CDR3 nucleotides: TGTGCCAGCAGTGCTCTAGCGGGGGGTCGGGAGCAGTACTTC. Translated, it gives CASSALAGGREQYF.

V is TRBV3-1 (or the pseudogene TRBV3-2) and J is TRBJ2-1; 7 nucleotides agree with TRBD1. V shed 4 bases, J shed 8 bases, and the junction held 11 bases outside the gene matches. The CDR3 extends over 15 amino acids. Germline V gene data show CDR1 as LGHDT and CDR2 as YNNKEL (reference sequence). Here the CDR3 DNA reads TGTGCCAGCAGCCGACAGGGAAGGTTCGAGGATGAGCAGTTCTTC. Amino acid sequence: CASSRQGRFEDEQFF.

The gene calls are TRBV28 and TRBJ1-1, with 9 bases matching TRBD1. The J segment lost 1 base and the V segment lost 10 bases, leaving 4 bases of the junction unmatched. The CDR3 is 13 residues long. The germline V gene has CDR1 MDHEN and CDR2 SYDVKM. CDR3 nucleotide sequence: TGTGCCACCGCGGGACAGGGGAACACTGAAGCTTTCTTT. This codes for CATAGQGNTEAFF.

The sample holds a few counts of this clone. The rearrangement uses TRBV5-6 and TRBJ2-7, with 7 bases identical to TRBD1. V gave up 2 bases and J gave up 3 bases; unmatched junction bases: 5. CDR1 SGHDT and CDR2 YYEEEE come from the germline V gene. The CDR3 length is 14 residues. For the CDR3, the DNA is TGTGCCAGCAGCTTCGGGACAGAGCTCTACGAGCAGTACTTC. It translates to CASSFGTELYEQYF.

The chain couples TRBV19 to TRBJ2-1; 13 bases align to TRBD2. The CDR3 consists of 16 residues. The V segment lost 3 bases and the J segment 4 bases; nucleotides outside the gene matches: 3. The germline V gene has CDR1 LNHDA and CDR2 SQIVND (reference sequence). This chain's CDR3 is CASSITSGGAYNEQFF. CDR3 DNA: TGTGCCAGTAGTATTACTAGCGGGGGGGCATACAATGAGCAGTTCTTC.

The V gene is TRBV6-1, the J gene TRBJ1-1; no clear D. Trimming removed 2 bases from V and 6 bases from J, with 19 bases in between. The CDR3 extends over 16 amino acids. Looked up from germline, CDR1 is MNHNS and CDR2 is SASEGT. CDR3 bases: TGTGCCAGCAGTGAAAAGTCCCGGCCGGGTGGAGCTGAAGCTTTCTTT. Amino acids: CASSEKSRPGGAEAFF.

The chain has TRBV5-5 and TRBJ2-4; tentatively, D is TRBD1 (6 bases). The CDR3 sequence is 14 residues long. The germline V and J ends were trimmed by 2 bases and 2 bases, with 8 bases remaining between them. In germline, CDR1 is SGHKS, CDR2 YYEKEE (reference sequence). The CDR3 loop is CASSFQGTKNIQYF. The CDR3 DNA sequence: TGTGCCAGCAGCTTCCAGGGGACCAAAAACATTCAGTACTTC.